This T cell receptor (beta chain) is drawn from a study of control samples from healthy donors and cancer patients (dated by TCRdb to the early 2020s). Including cysteine and phenylalanine, the CDR3 has 16 amino acids. The entry retains the CDR3 DNA only, 48 bases that are in frame from base 1. Based on the germline V gene, the CDR1 and CDR2 sequences are MDHEN and SYDVKM. Compared with germline, V lacks 1 base and J lacks 6 bases; bases without a gene match: 5. Concerning this clone: It has no known antigen specificity. No much larger clone is present one base from it, and per-base qualities are unavailable.

The library was made by the immunoSEQ multiplex PCR assay. In TCRdb, the immuneACCESS table is reduced to in-frame sequences with V and J assigned. These tables do not hold every clone; where another copy was compared, an unresolved V gene accounts for under half, and the others remain unexplained. This sample gives around 120,000 clones in total; approximately 88% of them show up just once. Of the sample, around 3.3% is held by the ten largest clones. The sequenced sample was blood. This sequence originates from a man in his forties or fifties in good health. This sequence uses TRBV28 and TRBJ1-5; a stretch of 11 junction bases matches TRBD1. The DNA is as follows: TGTGCCAGCAGTTTATTTGGGACAGGGGGTGGTCAGCCCCAGCATTTT. Its protein product is CASSLFGTGGGQPQHF.